The present TCR beta chain was sequenced within a study of neurological immune-mediated disorders. Findings and caveats of the study: No expanded-clone CDR3 amino acid sequence recurred across subjects, suggesting private TCR-beta repertoires.

Germline CDR1 reads SGHTA; CDR2 reads FQGNSA. V gave up 5 bases and J gave up 0 bases, with 14 bases separating them. CDR3 size: 16 residues. The cDNA was generated by 5'RACE with 10-nucleotide random UMIs. TCRdb re-called the 5' RACE reads through MiXCR, storing one row per CDR3 protein. In the table there are 27,000 or so distinct CDR3 sequences, more than 20% of which are singletons. This clonotype was counted many times. Antigen specificity is unknown. The group of healthy controls was made up of people who were blood bank volunteers in Maryland, USA. PBMCs stored at -80 C, numbering 2 million, were the origin of the unsorted libraries.

Material: PBMCs. The clonotype was recovered from an older woman in good health. The chain employs TRBV7-2 and TRBJ1-3, with D perhaps matching TRBD1 (6 bases). The CDR3 region is CASSPPGHHSGNTIYF. In DNA form, the CDR3 reads TGTGCCAGCAGCCCACCGGGACACCACTCTGGAAACACCATATATTTT. The variable domain in full, with the rest retrieved from reference TRBV7-2 and TRBJ1-3, is GAGVSQSPSNKVTEKGKDVELRCDPISGHTALYWYRQSLGQGLEFLIYFQGNSAPDKSGLPSDRFSAERTGGSVSTLTIQRTQQEDSAVYLCASSPPGHHSGNTIYFGEGSWLTVV.